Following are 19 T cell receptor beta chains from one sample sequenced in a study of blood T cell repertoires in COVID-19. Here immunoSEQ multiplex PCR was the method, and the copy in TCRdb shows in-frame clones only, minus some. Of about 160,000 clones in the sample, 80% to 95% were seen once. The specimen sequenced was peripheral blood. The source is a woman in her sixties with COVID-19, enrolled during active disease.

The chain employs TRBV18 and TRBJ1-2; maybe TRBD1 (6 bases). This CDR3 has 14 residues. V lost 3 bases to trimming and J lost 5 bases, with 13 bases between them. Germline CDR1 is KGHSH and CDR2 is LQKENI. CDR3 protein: CASSPSGQLYGYTF. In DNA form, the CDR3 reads TGTGCCAGCTCACCTTCCGGACAGCTGTATGGCTACACCTTC. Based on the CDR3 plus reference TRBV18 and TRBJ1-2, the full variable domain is NAGVMQNPRHLVRRRGQEARLRCSPMKGHSHVYWYRQLPEEGLKFMVYLQKENIIDESGMPKERFSAEFPKEGPSILRIQQVVRGDSAAYFCASSPSGQLYGYTFGSGTRLTVV.

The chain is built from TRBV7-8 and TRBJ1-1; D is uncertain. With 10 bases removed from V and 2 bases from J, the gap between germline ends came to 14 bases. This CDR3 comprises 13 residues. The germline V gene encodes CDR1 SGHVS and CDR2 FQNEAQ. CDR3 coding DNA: TGTGCCATCTCAACCGGGAGAAACACTGAAGCTTTCTTT. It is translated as CAISTGRNTEAFF.

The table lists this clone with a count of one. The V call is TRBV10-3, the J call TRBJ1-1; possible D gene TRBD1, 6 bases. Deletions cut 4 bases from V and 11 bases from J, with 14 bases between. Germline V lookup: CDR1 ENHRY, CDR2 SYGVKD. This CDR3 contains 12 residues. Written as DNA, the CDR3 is TGTGCCATCAGTGGGGCGGACAGCTGGGCTTTCTTT. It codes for CAISGADSWAFF.

The CDR3, as DNA: TGTGCCAGCAGCCACCTGGGGGGGGATGGCTACACCTTC. Protein: CASSHLGGDGYTF. The rearrangement uses TRBV7-9 and TRBJ1-2; tentative D call: TRBD1 (5 bases). V was trimmed by 5 bases and J by 6 bases, leaving 13 bases between them. The germline gives CDR1 SEHNR, CDR2 FQNEAQ (reference sequence). The CDR3 contains 13 residues.

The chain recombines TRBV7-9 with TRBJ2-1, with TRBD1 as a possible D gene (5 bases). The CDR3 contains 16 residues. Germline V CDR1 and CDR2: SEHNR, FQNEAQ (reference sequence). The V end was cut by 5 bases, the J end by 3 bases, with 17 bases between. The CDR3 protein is CASSPQATFYYNEQFF. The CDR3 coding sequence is TGTGCCAGCAGCCCACAGGCGACCTTTTACTACAATGAGCAGTTCTTC.

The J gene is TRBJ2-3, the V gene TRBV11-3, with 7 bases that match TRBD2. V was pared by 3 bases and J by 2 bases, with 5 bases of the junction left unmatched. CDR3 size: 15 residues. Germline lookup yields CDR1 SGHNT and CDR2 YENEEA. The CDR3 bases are TGTGCCAGCAGCTTCAGAGCGGGGACCACAGATACGCAGTATTTT. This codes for CASSFRAGTTDTQYF.

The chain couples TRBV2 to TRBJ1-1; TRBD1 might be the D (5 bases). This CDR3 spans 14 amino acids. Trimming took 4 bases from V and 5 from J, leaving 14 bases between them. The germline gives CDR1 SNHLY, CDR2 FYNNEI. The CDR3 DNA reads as TGTGCCAGCAGTGTCGGGGGGGATTTTACTGAAGCTTTCTTT. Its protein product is CASSVGGDFTEAFF.

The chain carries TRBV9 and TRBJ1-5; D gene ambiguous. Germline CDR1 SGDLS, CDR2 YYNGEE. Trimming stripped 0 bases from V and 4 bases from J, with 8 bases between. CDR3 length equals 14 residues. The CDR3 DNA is TGTGCCAGCAGCGTAGACTCCGGGAATCAGCCCCAGCATTTT. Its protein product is CASSVDSGNQPQHF.

In DNA form, the CDR3 reads TGTGCCTGGAGTGTAGGGCTCCCAGGGGCCGGGTCACCCCTCCACTTT. This translates into CAWSVGLPGAGSPLHF. The chain recombines TRBV30 with TRBJ1-6, with D possibly being TRBD1 (6 bases). The CDR3 extends over 16 amino acids. Germline V gives CDR1 GTSNPN, CDR2 SVGIG (reference sequence). V was clipped by 0 bases and J by 10 bases, with 19 bases between them.

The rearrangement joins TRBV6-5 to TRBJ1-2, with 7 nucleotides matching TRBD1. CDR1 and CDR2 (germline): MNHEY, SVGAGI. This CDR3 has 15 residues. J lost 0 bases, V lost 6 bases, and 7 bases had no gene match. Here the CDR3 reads CASSTGQSANYGYTF. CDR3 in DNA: TGTGCCAGCAGCACGGGACAGTCTGCTAACTATGGCTACACCTTC.

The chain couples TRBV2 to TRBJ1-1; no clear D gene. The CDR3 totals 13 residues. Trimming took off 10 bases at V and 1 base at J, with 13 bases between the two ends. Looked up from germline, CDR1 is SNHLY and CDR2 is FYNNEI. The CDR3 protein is CATQREGNTEAFF. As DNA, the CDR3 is TGTGCCACCCAAAGGGAGGGGAACACTGAAGCTTTCTTT.

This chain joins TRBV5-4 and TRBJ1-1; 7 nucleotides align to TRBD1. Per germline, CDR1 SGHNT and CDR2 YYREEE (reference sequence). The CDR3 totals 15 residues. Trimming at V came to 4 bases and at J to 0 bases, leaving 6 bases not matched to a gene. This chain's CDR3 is CASSLTGEMNTEAFF. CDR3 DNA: TGTGCCAGCAGCCTTACAGGGGAGATGAACACTGAAGCTTTCTTT.

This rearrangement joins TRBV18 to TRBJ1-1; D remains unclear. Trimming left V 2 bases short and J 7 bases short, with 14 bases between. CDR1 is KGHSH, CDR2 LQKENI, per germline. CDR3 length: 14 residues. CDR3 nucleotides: TGTGCCAGCTCACCAATGGGCACCGCGGGTGAAGCTTTCTTT. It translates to CASSPMGTAGEAFF.

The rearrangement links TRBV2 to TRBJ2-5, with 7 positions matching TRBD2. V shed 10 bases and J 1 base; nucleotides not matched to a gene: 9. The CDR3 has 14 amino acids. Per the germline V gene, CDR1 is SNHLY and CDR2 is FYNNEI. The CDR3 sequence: CATRPRLAQETQYF. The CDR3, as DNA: TGTGCCACCAGGCCCCGACTAGCCCAAGAGACCCAGTACTTC.

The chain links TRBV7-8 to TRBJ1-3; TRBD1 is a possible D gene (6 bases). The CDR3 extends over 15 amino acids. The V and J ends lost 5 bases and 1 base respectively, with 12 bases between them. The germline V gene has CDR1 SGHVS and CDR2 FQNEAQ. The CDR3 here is CASSLGQRSGNTIYF. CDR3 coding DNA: TGTGCCAGCAGCCTTGGACAGCGATCTGGAAACACCATATATTTT. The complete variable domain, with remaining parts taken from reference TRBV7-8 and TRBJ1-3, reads GAGVSQSPRYKVAKRGQDVALRCDPISGHVSLFWYQQALGQGPEFLTYFQNEAQLDKSGLPSDRFFAERPEGSVSTLKIQRTQQEDSAVYLCASSLGQRSGNTIYFGEGSWLTVV.

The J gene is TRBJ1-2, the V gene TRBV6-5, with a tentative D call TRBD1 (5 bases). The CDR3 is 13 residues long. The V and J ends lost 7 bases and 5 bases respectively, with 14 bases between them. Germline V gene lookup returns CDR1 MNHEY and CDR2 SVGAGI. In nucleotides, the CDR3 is TGTGCCAGCAATGCCAGGGATAGATATGGCTACACCTTC. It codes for CASNARDRYGYTF.

CDR3 residues: CASSQRRPYEQYF. The CDR3 bases are TGCGCCAGCAGTCAAAGGAGACCCTACGAGCAGTACTTC. This chain uses TRBV23-1 with TRBJ2-7, with D unresolved. TRBV23-1 falls under the ORF class, with uncertain function. The germline V and J ends were trimmed by 2 bases and 2 bases, with 7 bases remaining between them. The CDR3 covers 13 residues.

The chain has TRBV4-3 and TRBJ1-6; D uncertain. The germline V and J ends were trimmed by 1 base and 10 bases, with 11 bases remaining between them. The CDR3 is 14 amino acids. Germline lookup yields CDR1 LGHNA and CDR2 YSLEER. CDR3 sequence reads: CASSQGQEASPLHF. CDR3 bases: TGCGCCAGCAGCCAAGGCCAAGAGGCATCACCCCTCCACTTT.

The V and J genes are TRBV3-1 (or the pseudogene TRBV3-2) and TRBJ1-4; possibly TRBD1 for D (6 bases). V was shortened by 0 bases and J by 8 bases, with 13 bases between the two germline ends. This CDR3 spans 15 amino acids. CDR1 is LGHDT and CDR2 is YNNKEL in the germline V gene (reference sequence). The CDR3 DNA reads TGTGCCAGCAGCCAAGATTGGGGGCCGGAGGAAAAACTGTTTTTT. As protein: CASSQDWGPEEKLFF.